The clone carrying this TCR beta chain was observed a handful of times. Its target is unknown. Once obtained from cultured CD4+ T cells, the DNA was sequenced using the Oncomine TCR Beta short-read assay. TCRdb called the PCR reads again in MiXCR, with one record for every CDR3 protein. The table has 7,000 to 8,500 distinct CDR3 sequences, 35% to 40% seen once; the top ten hold about a sixth. This sample stems from a study of vaccination and CD4 T cells after COVID-19. Across the study: Investigators stimulated cells with overlapping spike peptides drawn from SARS-CoV-2, HCoV-NL63, HCoV-OC43 and HCoV-229E.

The V end was cut by 5 bases, the J end by 0 bases, with 13 bases between. Per germline, CDR1 SGHAT and CDR2 FQNNGV. This CDR3 is built from 15 residues. The treatment is: roughly 10-day PBMC culture with coronavirus spike peptide pools or control peptides (ViraFEST assay). CD4+ T cells that came from the unexposed donor were collected before the COVID-19 pandemic (2011-2018). This receptor was identified in a human donor in good health. The sequenced material came from CD4+ T cells from blood, cultured in vitro. The chain combines TRBV11-2 with TRBJ1-2; no clear D gene. The CDR3 DNA reads TGTGCCAGCAGCCAAAGGACGGGAACTAACTATGGCTACACCTTC. Translation: CASSQRTGTNYGYTF.